This T cell receptor (beta chain) derives from a study of chemoradiotherapy in HPV16-positive cancers. Overall study results and limits: HPV-responsive T-cell expansion during chemoradiotherapy was linked to improved recurrence-free survival in HPV16-positive patients.

Libraries were prepared by immunoSEQ multiplex PCR; TCRdb keeps only in-frame clonotypes and omits some of them. The data show nearly 35,000 clones, with 92% seen just once and under 4% held by the top ten. Repertoires were sampled repeatedly during chemoradiotherapy. The V and J ends lost 6 bases and 0 bases respectively, with 12 bases between them. The germline V gene has CDR1 LNHDA and CDR2 SQIVND (reference sequence). The CDR3 is 16 residues long. Remarks on this clone: Its antigen is not identified.

This chain joins TRBV19 and TRBJ1-6; D not resolved. This TCR was recovered from a human donor with HPV-associated anogenital cancer. This specimen was blood, taken from a patient who underwent chemoradiotherapy. This CDR3 is CASRDVISSYNSPLHF. The CDR3 coding sequence is TGTGCCAGTAGGGACGTCATAAGCTCCTATAATTCACCCCTCCACTTT.